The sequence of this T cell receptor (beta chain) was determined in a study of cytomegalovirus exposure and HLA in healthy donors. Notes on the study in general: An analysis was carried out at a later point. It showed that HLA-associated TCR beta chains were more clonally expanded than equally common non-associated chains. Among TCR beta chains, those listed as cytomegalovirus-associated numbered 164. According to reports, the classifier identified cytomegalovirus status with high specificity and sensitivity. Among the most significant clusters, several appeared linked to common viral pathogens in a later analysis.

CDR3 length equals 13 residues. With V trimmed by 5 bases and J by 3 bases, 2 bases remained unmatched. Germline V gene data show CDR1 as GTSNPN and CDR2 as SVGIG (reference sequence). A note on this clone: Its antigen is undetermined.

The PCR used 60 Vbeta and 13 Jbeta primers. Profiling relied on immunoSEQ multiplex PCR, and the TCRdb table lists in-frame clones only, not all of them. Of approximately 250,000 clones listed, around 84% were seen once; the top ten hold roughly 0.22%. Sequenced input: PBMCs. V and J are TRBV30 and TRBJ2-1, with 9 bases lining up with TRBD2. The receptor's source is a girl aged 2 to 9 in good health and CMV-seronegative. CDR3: CAWVTSGYNEQFF. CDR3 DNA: TGTGCCTGGGTGACTAGCGGCTACAATGAGCAGTTCTTC.